Given below is one TCR beta chain in context. Its antigen has not been determined. No base quality information exists; no much larger clone differs at one position. The CDR3 numbers 13 residues from cysteine through phenylalanine. Solely the CDR3 DNA is kept, with 39 bases framed from the first base. Looking up the germline V gene (reference sequence) yields CDR1 SSHAT and CDR2 FNYEAQ. V is cut by 5 bases and J by 3 bases, and the space between the germline ends is 9 bases. Libraries were built with the immunoSEQ multiplex PCR assay. Following the manufacturer's protocol, the hsTCRB Kit was used to amplify rearranged TCR beta chain sequences. An Illumina MiSeq was used to sequence the TCRB libraries. In the paper's pipeline: Demultiplexing, trimming and gene mapping were performed with the kit vendor's proprietary platform. Entries here come from immuneACCESS through TCRdb and include only in-frame sequences with V and J called. Some clones fail to appear in such tables; in the studies checked, an unresolved V gene covers under half of the shortfall, and the cause of the remainder is unknown. The DNA gave D and trimming, while V, J and clone size come from that table. Recorded for this sample are more than 25,000 clones; approximately 80% of them occurred a single time. About a tenth of the sample rests with the top ten.

The data belong to a study of a mutant IDH1 vaccine in newly diagnosed glioma (dated by TCRdb to the early 2020s). About the investigation overall: Patients were given eight vaccinations, in weeks 1, 3, 5, 7, 11, 15, 19 and 23, which matched visits V03 through V10. In the chemotherapy-containing groups, vaccination started alongside temozolomide cycles, whereas in patients who had radiotherapy alone it started 4-6 weeks after radiotherapy. The roughly 30 treated patients were approximately 62% male and roughly 40% female, with a mean age of approximately 40 years. Before enrollment, most patients had been given radiochemotherapy with temozolomide as standard therapy, while the rest had received either radiotherapy alone or temozolomide alone. Peripheral blood samples were drawn at six visits, namely V03 (baseline), V05, V07, V10, V12 and V13. For exploratory analyses, longitudinal TCRB deep sequencing was carried out in more than 20 treated patients wherever samples were available. Broad study findings and their caveats: Across multiple MHC alleles, vaccine-induced immune responses were seen in more than 80% of patients. The authors noted that analyses of patient blood samples could not be reproduced because of sample limitations. PBMC samples for TCRB deep sequencing were selected based on availability. Pseudoprogression seemed to be unrelated to changes in the top peripheral T cell clonotypes found by TCRB sequencing.

The time point label of this sample denotes: week 5, during vaccination. A 20-mer mutant IDH1 peptide at 300 micrograms in Montanide made up each vaccine dose, which was injected subcutaneously together with topical imiquimod. The donors had newly diagnosed IDH1-mutant astrocytomas of WHO grade 3 or 4 that showed loss of nuclear ATRX. The samples were drawn from NOA16, a multicentre, single-arm, open-label phase I trial in Germany that tested a mutant IDH1 peptide vaccine in humans for the first time. The DNeasy Blood and Tissue Kit was used to extract genomic DNA from EDTA blood for TCRB sequencing.

Sequences were derived from PBMCs, sampled from a glioma patient whose treatment included an IDH1 peptide vaccine. The receptor chain draws on TRBV7-7 and TRBJ2-3, with the D gene call left open. This TCR was sampled from a man aged 40-49 years with glioma. This receptor carries the CDR3 CASSRRQTDTQYF. The nucleotides are TGTGCCAGCAGCCGCCGGCAGACAGATACGCAGTATTTT.